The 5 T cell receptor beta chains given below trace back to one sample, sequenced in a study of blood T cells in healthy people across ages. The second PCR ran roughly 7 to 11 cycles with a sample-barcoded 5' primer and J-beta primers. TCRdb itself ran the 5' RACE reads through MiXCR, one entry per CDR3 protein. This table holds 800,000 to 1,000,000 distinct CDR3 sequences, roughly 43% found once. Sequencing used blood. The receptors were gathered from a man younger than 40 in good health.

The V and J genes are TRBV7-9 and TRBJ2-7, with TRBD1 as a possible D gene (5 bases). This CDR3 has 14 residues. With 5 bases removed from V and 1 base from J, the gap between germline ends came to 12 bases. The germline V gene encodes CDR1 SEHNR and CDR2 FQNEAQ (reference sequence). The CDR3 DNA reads TGTGCCAGCAGCCAAAACAAGGGGTCCTACGAGCAGTACTTC. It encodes CASSQNKGSYEQYF.

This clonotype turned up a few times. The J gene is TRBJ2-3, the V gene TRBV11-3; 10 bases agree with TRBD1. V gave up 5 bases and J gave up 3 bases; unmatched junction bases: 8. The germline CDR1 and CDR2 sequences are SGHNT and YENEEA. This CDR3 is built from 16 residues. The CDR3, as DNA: TGTGCCAGCAGCCCAGAGGGGGACAGGGGAACAGATACGCAGTATTTT. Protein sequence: CASSPEGDRGTDTQYF.

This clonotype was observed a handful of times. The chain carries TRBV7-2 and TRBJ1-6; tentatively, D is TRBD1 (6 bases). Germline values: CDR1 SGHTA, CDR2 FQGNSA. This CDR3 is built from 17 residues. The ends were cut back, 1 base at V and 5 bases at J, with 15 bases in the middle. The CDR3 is CASSLVVGGTDNSPLHF. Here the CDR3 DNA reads TGTGCCAGCAGCTTAGTAGTCGGGGGCACGGATAATTCACCCCTCCACTTT.

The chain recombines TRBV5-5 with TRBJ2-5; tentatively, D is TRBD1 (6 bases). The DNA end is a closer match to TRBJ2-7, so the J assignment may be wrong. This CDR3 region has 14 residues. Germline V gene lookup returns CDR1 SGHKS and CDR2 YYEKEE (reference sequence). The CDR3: CASSVGQTRDEQYF. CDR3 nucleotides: TGTGCCAGCAGCGTAGGACAGACAAGGGACGAGCAGTACTTC.

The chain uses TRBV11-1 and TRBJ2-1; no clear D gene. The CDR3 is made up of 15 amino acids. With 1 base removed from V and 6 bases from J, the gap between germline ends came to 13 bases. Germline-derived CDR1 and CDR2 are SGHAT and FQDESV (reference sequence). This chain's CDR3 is CASSLGQDVRNEQFF. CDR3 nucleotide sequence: TGTGCCAGCAGCTTAGGTCAGGACGTTCGCAATGAGCAGTTCTTC.